This T cell receptor (beta chain) appears in the sequencing data of a study of CD8 T cells in Susac syndrome. Reverse transcription of roughly 0.5 to 1 ug RNA used random hexamers. TCRdb reanalysed the immunoSEQ multiplex PCR reads using MiXCR and keeps one entry per CDR3 protein. In the table there are some 260,000 distinct CDR3 sequences, roughly 95% of which are singletons. The CDR3 runs 18 residues. J gave up 4 bases and V 3 bases, and 17 bases lay outside the gene matches. Germline values: CDR1 MNHNS, CDR2 SASEGT. From blood CD8+ and CD4+ T cells, TCR beta sequences were generated. The origin of this receptor is a human donor with multiple sclerosis. Material for sequencing was CD4+ T cells from PBMCs. The chain carries TRBV6-1 and TRBJ2-7; TRBD2 matches at 8 bases. In DNA, the CDR3 is TGTGCCAGCAGTGATGGAGGAAAAATAGCGGGGTTACCTTACGAGCAGTACGTC. Translated, it gives CASSDGGKIAGLPYEQYV.